This T cell receptor beta chain is drawn from a study of beta chain features in type 1 diabetes (dated by TCRdb to 2017 to 2018). In the study overall: Mean age, gender distribution, total cell number and subset yield were not different between patients and healthy donors. A total of about 110,000,000 sorted cells were examined across all samples, and a strong correlation was observed between cell number per subset and RNA yield. In the study, recently diagnosed type 1 diabetes patients and matched healthy donors were compared on the TCRB repertoires of their sorted circulating CD4+ T cell subsets. Naive and central memory subsets were obtained from all 30 or so donors, but regulatory and stem cell-like memory subsets were isolated from only 8 patients and about 8 healthy donors.

Comment on this clone: There is no known antigen for this receptor. The input lacks base qualities; no much larger clone sits a single base away.

The entire isolated RNA was reverse transcribed using the High Capacity cDNA Reverse Transcription Kit, and thus expressed TCRB transcripts were sequenced. Stem cell-like memory T cell samples underwent survey-depth immunoSEQ sequencing, averaging about 1.01 million total reads per sample. Sorted cells were lysed in RLT buffer and RNA was extracted with DNase-treated RNeasy Micro or Mini kits, depending on cell number. Each cell subset was processed separately to prevent cross-contamination, with patient and healthy donor samples processed together. The immunoSEQ multiplex PCR was used to amplify TCRB sequences from cDNA, generating 87-bp fragments that spanned the CDR3 region. Sequencing of the amplicons was done on the Illumina HiSeq platform. The paper's processing steps were these. Synthetic template baselines were used to correct PCR bias computationally, reads within Hamming distance 2 were collapsed together, and singletons that could not be merged were discarded. Reads were aligned against IMGT so that V, D and J genes, CDR3 length and insertions or deletions at six rearrangement sites could be assigned. Clonotype counts were normalized to sorted cell number within each subset before computing true diversity and Gini coefficients with the tcR R package. The overlap coefficient, calculated on TCRB nucleotide sequences, was used to quantify repertoire sharing. Here the immuneACCESS table is served through TCRdb, limited to in-frame sequences with V and J called. Missing clones are a known gap in these copies; in checked studies unresolved V genes cover under half, and the rest lacks a known reason. The V and J calls and clone size are taken from that table; D and trimming were inferred from the DNA. Across this sample there are about 25,000 clones, with 68% seen only once. The ten largest clones capture 1.1% of the sample.

The junction shows trimming of 8 bases on V and 4 bases on J, plus 14 bases between the germline ends. The CDR3 sequence holds 12 residues, the cysteine and phenylalanine included. Of all the DNA, just the CDR3 is kept, 36 bases in frame from base 1. Looking up the germline V gene (reference sequence) yields CDR1 GTSNPN and CDR2 SVGIG. From each donor, a single peripheral blood sample of 100 to 150 mL on average was drawn into heparinised tubes. A BD FACSAria II was used to sort naive, central memory, regulatory and stem cell-like memory CD4+ T cells with a panel that included CD45RO, CCR7, CD25, CD127, CD95 and CD27. A purity above 98% was achieved for all sorted populations. PBMCs were isolated immediately by Lymphoprep density gradient centrifugation and stained directly without culture. Samples were stained and sorted in pairs, with one healthy donor and one patient per experiment, so that batch effects were minimized.

Results and caveats for the whole study, not just this receptor: The naive, central memory and regulatory TCRB repertoires appeared to resemble one another more closely among patients than among healthy donors. Type 1 diabetes patients showed a moderate but significant shortening of TCRB CDR3 length in all four CD4+ subsets. Sequencing cDNA rather than genomic DNA could over-represent highly expressing activated cells, although activation and CD3 levels did not differ between groups. PCR may preferentially amplify shorter templates, but because patient and control samples were amplified and corrected together, any resulting skew would affect both groups equally. Patients with type 1 diabetes made fewer insertions and deleted more nucleotides at VDJ recombination sites, implying thymic rearrangement abnormalities. Because small numbers of individuals were included in the HLA sub-analyses, any influence of HLA type on TCRB rearrangement was left unresolved.

This sequence was found in a woman in her thirties or forties with type 1 diabetes. Specimen: stem cell memory CD4+ T cells from blood. The sample's cell subset or site label, in plain terms: stem cell-like memory CD4+ T cells. This chain joins TRBV30 to TRBJ1-2, with no reliable assignment of the D segment. The CDR3 has the sequence CARAGLGYGYTF. In nucleotide form, the sequence is TGTGCCAGAGCGGGGTTGGGCTATGGCTACACCTTC.